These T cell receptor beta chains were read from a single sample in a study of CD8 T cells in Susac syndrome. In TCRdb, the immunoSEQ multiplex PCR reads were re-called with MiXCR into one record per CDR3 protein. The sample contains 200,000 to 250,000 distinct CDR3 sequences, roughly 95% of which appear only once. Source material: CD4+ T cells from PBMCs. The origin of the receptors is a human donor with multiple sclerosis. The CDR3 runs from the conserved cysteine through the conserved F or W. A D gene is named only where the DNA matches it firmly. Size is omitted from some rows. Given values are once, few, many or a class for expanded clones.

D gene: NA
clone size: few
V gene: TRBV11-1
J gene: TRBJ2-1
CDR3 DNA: TGTGCCAGCAGCTTAGATGTTGGCGGCTACAATGAGCAGTTCTTC
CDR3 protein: CASSLDVGGYNEQFF

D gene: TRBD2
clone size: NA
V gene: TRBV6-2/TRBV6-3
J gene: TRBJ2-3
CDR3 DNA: TGTGCCAGCGGTACGCGGGAGGGCACAGATACGCAGTATTTT
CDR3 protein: CASGTREGTDTQYF

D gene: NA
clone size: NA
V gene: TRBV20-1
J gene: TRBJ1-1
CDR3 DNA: TGCAGTGCTAGAGCCTCCGGACAGAACACTGAAGCTTTCTTT
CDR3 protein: CSARASGQNTEAFF

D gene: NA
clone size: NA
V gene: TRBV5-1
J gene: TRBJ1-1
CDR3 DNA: TGCGCCAGCCGGCGGCCCGGGGTGAACACTGAAGCTTTCTTT
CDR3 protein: CASRRPGVNTEAFF

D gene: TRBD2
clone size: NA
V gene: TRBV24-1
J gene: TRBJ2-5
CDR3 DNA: TGTGCCACCAGTGGGCGGGCTAGCGGAGATCAACCCCAAGAGACCCAGTACTTC
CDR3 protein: CATSGRASGDQPQETQYF

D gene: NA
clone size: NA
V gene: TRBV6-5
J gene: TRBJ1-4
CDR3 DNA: TGTGCCAGCAGTCCCCGTCGTAGGGTCCAAGAAAAACTGTTTTTT
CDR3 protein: CASSPRRRVQEKLFF

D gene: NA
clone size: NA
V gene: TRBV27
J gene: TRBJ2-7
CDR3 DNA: TGTGCCAGCAGAACCGTATACTACGAGCAGTACTTC
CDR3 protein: CASRTVYYEQYF

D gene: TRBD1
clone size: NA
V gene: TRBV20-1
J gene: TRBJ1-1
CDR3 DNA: TGCAGTGCCAAGGGGGCGGGGAGCGCGCTCTATGAAGCTTTCTTT
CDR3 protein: CSAKGAGSALYEAFF

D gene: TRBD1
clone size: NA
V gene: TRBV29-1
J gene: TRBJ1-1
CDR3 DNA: TGCAGCGTCGACAGGGGATCGAACACTGAAGCTTTCTTT
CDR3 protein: CSVDRGSNTEAFF

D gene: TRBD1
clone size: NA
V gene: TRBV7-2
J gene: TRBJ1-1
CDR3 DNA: TGTGCCAGCAGCTTACTCCCAGGGGGCGAAGCTTTCTTT
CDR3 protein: CASSLLPGGEAFF

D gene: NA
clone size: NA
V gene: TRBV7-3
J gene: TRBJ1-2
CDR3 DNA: TGTGCCAGCACCCCCACGGCCAGCGGCTACACCTTC
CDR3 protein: CASTPTASGYTF

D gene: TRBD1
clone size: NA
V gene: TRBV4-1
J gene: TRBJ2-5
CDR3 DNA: TGCGCCAGCAGCCAACCACCCAGGGGGCGGCAAGAGACCCAGTACTTC
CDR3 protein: CASSQPPRGRQETQYF

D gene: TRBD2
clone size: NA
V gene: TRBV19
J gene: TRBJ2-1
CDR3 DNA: TGTGCCAGTAGTTCACTAGCGGGATGGGAGCAGTTCTTC
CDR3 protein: CASSSLAGWEQFF

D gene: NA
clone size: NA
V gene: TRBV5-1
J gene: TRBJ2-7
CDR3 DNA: TGCGCCAGCATGTCAGGTGGGGGCCACGAGCAGTACTTC
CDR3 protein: CASMSGGGHEQYF

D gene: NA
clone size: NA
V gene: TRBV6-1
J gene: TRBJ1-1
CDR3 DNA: TGTGCCAGCGCCATGTCCAATTCAGGTGCTTTCTTT
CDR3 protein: CASAMSNSGAFF

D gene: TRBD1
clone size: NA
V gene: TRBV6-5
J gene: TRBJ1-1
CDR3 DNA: TGTGCCAGCAGATCCGGCGACAGGGACACTGAAGCTTTCTTT
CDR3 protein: CASRSGDRDTEAFF

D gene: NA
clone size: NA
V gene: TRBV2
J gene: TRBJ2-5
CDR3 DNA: TGTGCCAGCAGTGAATTGAAAGGGGCGAGGGAGACCCAGTACTTC
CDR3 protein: CASSELKGARETQYF

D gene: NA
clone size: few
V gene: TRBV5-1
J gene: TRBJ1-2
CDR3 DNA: TGCGCCAGCAGCTTGGAACAGGGAGCAAACTATGGCTACACCTTC
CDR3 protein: CASSLEQGANYGYTF

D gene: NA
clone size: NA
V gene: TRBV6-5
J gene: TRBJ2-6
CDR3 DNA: TGTGCCAGCAGTTACTCACAGGACAACGTCCTGACTTTC
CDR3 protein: CASSYSQDNVLTF

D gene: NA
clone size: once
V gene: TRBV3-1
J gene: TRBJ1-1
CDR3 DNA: TGTGCCAGCAGCCAAGGTCCGGGGATGAACACTGAAGCTTTCTTT
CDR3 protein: CASSQGPGMNTEAFF

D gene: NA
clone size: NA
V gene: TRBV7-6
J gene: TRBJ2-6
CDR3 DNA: TGTGCCAGCAGCTTAGACCGGGCCCATGGCCACTCTGGGGCCAACGTCCTGACTTTC
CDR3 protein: CASSLDRAHGHSGANVLTF

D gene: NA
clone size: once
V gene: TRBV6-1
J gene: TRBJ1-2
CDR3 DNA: TGTGCCACAATGACAGAACGGTTATATGGCTACACCTTC
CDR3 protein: CATMTERLYGYTF

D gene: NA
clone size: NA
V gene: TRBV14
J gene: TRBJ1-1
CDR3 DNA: TGTGCCAGCAGCTCGTTGGGGGGAGCTGAAGCTTTCTTT
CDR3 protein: CASSSLGGAEAFF

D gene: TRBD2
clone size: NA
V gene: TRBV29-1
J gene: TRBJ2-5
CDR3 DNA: TGCAGCGTAGAGACAGGGTGGCTAGCGGGAGGCCAAGAGACCCAGTACTTC
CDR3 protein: CSVETGWLAGGQETQYF

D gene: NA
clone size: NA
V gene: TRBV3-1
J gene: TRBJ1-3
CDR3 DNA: TGTGCCAGCAGCGACGCCCTAGCTCCTGGAAACACCATATATTTT
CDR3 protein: CASSDALAPGNTIYF

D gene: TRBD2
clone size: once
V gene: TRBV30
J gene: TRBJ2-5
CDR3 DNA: TGTGCCTGGAGTGTACATAGCGGGGGGCCGGAGCAGACCCAGTACTTC
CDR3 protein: CAWSVHSGGPEQTQYF

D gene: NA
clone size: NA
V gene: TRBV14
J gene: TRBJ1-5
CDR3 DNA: TGTGCCAGCAGCCAAGAAGTGGGGACGACAAAGCATTTT
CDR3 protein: CASSQEVGTTKHF

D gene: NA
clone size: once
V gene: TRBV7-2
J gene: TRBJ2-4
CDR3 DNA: TGTGCCAGCAGCTTAGTGGGGCACGGAAACATTCAGTACTTC
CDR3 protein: CASSLVGHGNIQYF

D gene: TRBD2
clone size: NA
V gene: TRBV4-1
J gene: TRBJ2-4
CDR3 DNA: TGCGCCAGCAGCCAAGGAACGGCGGGGGGGCTCCAAAACATTCAGTACTTC
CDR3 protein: CASSQGTAGGLQNIQYF

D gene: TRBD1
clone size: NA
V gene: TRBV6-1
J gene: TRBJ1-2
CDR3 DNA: TGTGCCAGCAGACCTACGGACAGGGGGCTCCATAACTATGGCTACACCTTC
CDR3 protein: CASRPTDRGLHNYGYTF

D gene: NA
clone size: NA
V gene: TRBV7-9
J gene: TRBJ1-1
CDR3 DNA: NA
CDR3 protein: CASSLHEGQGTVGGGTFF

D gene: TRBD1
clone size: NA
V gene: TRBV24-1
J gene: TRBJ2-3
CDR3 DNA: TGTGCCACCAGTGACGGGACAGGGAGATTGGGTTACACAGATACGCAGTATTTT
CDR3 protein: CATSDGTGRLGYTDTQYF

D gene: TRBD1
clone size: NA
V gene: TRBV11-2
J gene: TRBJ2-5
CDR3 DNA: TGTGCCAGCAGCCTCCCGGGACAGGGTGGTAGGACCCAGTACTTC
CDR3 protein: CASSLPGQGGRTQYF